The 32 T cell receptor beta chains listed next were all sequenced from one sample in a study of beta chain features in type 1 diabetes (dated by TCRdb to between 2017 and 2018). No antigens are known for them. Overall study results and their limits: In all four CD4+ subsets, TCRB CDR3 length was moderately but significantly shorter in type 1 diabetes patients.

The protocol used for the library was the immunoSEQ multiplex PCR assay. The entire amount of isolated RNA was reverse transcribed using the High Capacity cDNA Reverse Transcription Kit, so the sequenced TCRB transcripts were expressed ones. Entries here come from immuneACCESS through TCRdb and include only in-frame sequences with V and J called. Some clones fail to appear in such tables; in the studies checked, an unresolved V gene covers under half of the shortfall, and the cause of the remainder is unknown. The sample data list about 28,000 clones, and about 65% of these were observed just once. The ten top clones hold 2% to 2.5% of the sample. The sequenced material came from Tregs from blood. The label giving this sample's cell subset or site can be read as: regulatory CD4+ T cells. The source of these receptors is a woman in her twenties or thirties with type 1 diabetes.

This chain joins TRBV6-6 and TRBJ2-5; 7 positions match TRBD2. V was clipped by 5 bases and J by 2 bases; unmatched bases: 8. Germline values: CDR1 MNHNY, CDR2 SVGAGI (reference sequence). The CDR3 length is 15 residues. This CDR3 reads CASSAGLGRQETQYF. Here the CDR3 DNA reads TGTGCCAGCAGTGCAGGACTAGGCAGACAAGAGACCCAGTACTTC.

The CDR3 coding sequence is TGTGCCAGCAGCCTACTTTTTTGGAACACTGAAGCTTTCTTT. Translating it yields CASSLLFWNTEAFF. The chain joins TRBV7-2 to TRBJ1-1; D uncertain. Germline CDR1 is SGHTA and CDR2 is FQGNSA. V was cut by 5 bases and J by 1 base, with 11 bases left in between. This CDR3 contains 14 residues. Full variable domain (rest looked up from reference TRBV7-2 and TRBJ1-1): GAGVSQSPSNKVTEKGKDVELRCDPISGHTALYWYRQSLGQGLEFLIYFQGNSAPDKSGLPSDRFSAERTGGSVSTLTIQRTQQEDSAVYLCASSLLFWNTEAFFGQGTRLTVV.

CDR3 sequence (DNA): TGTGCCAGCAGTTTTAGCGGGGACCTCTACGAGCAGTACTTC. This gives the protein CASSFSGDLYEQYF. The genes are TRBV6-1 and TRBJ2-7; 8 bases match TRBD2. The V gene's germline CDR1 is MNHNS and CDR2 SASEGT. J was trimmed by 3 bases and V by 5 bases; bases with no gene match: 6. The CDR3 is 14 residues long.

The V gene is TRBV6-6, the J gene TRBJ2-1; a weak D match, TRBD1 (5 bases). The germline gives CDR1 MNHNY, CDR2 SVGAGI (reference sequence). This CDR3 spans 15 amino acids. V was pared by 0 bases and J by 2 bases, with 8 bases between. CDR3 DNA sequence: TGTGCCAGCAGTTACTCGTTAGGGGCCTACAATGAGCAGTTCTTC. This gives the protein CASSYSLGAYNEQFF.

The chain is built from TRBV12-5 and TRBJ2-3, with D possibly matching TRBD1 (6 bases). The CDR3 extends over 16 amino acids. Germline CDR1 LGHNT, CDR2 FRNRAP. The V gene lost 1 base and the J gene lost 2 bases, with 13 bases spanning the gap. CDR3 sequence reads: CASGLGLVGHTDTQYF. The CDR3 bases are TGTGCTAGTGGTTTGGGTCTTGTGGGACACACAGATACGCAGTATTTT.

CDR3 in amino acids: CSVEDRDRGPRYTF. In DNA form, the CDR3 reads TGCAGCGTTGAAGATCGGGACAGGGGGCCGCGCTACACCTTC. V usage is TRBV29-1 and J usage is TRBJ1-2; TRBD1 matches 12 bases. CDR3 length equals 14 residues. V shed 0 bases, J shed 9 bases, and the junction held 5 bases outside the gene matches. Germline V gene lookup returns CDR1 SQVTM and CDR2 ANQGSEA.

The CDR3 coding sequence is TGCGCCAGCAGTCTGTCGAGCAGGGCCTCCTACGAGCAGTACTTC. It is translated as CASSLSSRASYEQYF. The chain uses TRBV23-1 and TRBJ2-7; D is possibly TRBD1 (5 bases). TRBV23-1 is given ORF status, its function remaining uncertain. The CDR3 extends over 15 amino acids. Trimming left V 4 bases short and J 0 bases short, with 13 bases between.

The V call is TRBV5-4, the J call TRBJ2-3; D possibly corresponds to TRBD2 (6 bases). The CDR3 consists of 15 residues. V shed 2 bases and J shed 2 bases, with 12 bases lying between them. Germline assignment: CDR1 SGHNT and CDR2 YYREEE (reference sequence). The CDR3 DNA reads as TGTGCCAGCAGCTTCTCGGGAGCCTACACAGATACGCAGTATTTT. The encoded protein is CASSFSGAYTDTQYF.

This clone appeared once. CDR3 bases: TGTGCCACCAGCAGAGATCCAAGCAGCGGCTACAATGAGCAGTTCTTC. Protein product: CATSRDPSSGYNEQFF. V is TRBV15 and J is TRBJ2-1, with a possible D match to TRBD2 (5 bases). Germline CDR1 LNHNV, CDR2 YYDKDF (reference sequence). There are 16 residues in the CDR3. With 0 bases removed from V and 3 bases from J, the gap between germline ends came to 12 bases.

V gene TRBV19 combines with J gene TRBJ2-2; TRBD2 is a possible D gene (6 bases). The V gene lost 7 bases and the J gene lost 4 bases, with 19 bases spanning the gap. Germline V lookup: CDR1 LNHDA, CDR2 SQIVND (reference sequence). CDR3 size: 16 residues. CDR3 amino acids: CASTLIGGPVTGELFF. The CDR3 DNA sequence: TGTGCCAGTACTCTAATAGGAGGGCCAGTCACCGGGGAGCTGTTTTTT.

The chain carries TRBV7-9 and TRBJ1-6; 9 nucleotides agree with TRBD1. CDR1 SEHNR and CDR2 FQNEAQ come from the germline V gene (reference sequence). This CDR3 contains 14 residues. The junction had 3 bases not matched to a gene; V was cut back by 5 bases and J by 7 bases. As DNA, the CDR3 is TGTGCCAGCAGCGAAGGACAGGGGAATTCACCCCTCCACTTT. Protein product: CASSEGQGNSPLHF. Using reference TRBV7-9 and TRBJ1-6 for the parts outside the CDR3, the full variable domain is DTGVSQNPRHKITKRGQNVTFRCDPISEHNRLYWYRQTLGQGPEFLTYFQNEAQLEKSRLLSDRFSAERPKGSFSTLEIQRTEQGDSAMYLCASSEGQGNSPLHFGNGTRLTVT.

The CDR3 DNA sequence: TGTGCCAGCAGCTTTCGGACAGGAGAGACCCAGTACTTC. Protein: CASSFRTGETQYF. The chain uses TRBV7-9 and TRBJ2-5; 7 nucleotides line up with TRBD1. CDR3 length: 13 amino acids. CDR1 is SEHNR, CDR2 FQNEAQ, per germline (reference sequence). The V and J ends lost 3 bases and 4 bases, in that order; junction bases with no gene match: 2.

This clone was counted a few times. This chain uses TRBV18 with TRBJ1-1, with 7 bases matching TRBD1. CDR3 length equals 12 residues. The ends lost 4 bases at V and 7 bases at J; junction bases unmatched: 3. Germline-derived CDR1 and CDR2 are KGHSH and LQKENI. The CDR3 DNA sequence: TGTGCCAGCTCACGACAGGGTGGTGAAGCTTTCTTT. As protein: CASSRQGGEAFF.

A note on this clone: The identical CDR3 is also encoded by other nucleotide sequences in the sample. The chain recombines TRBV23-1 with TRBJ2-1; perhaps TRBD1 as D (5 bases). TRBV23-1 is placed among ORFs of uncertain function. This CDR3 is 15 amino acids long. Trimming removed 2 bases at V and 5 bases at J, with 13 bases between. The CDR3 DNA follows: TGCGCCAGCAGTCAAGCCCTAGGCAGGGACAATGAGCAGTTCTTC. Translating it yields CASSQALGRDNEQFF.

The chain joins TRBV7-3 to TRBJ2-3, with 9 nucleotides matching TRBD2. CDR1 and CDR2 (germline): SGHTA, FQGTGA. The length of the CDR3 is 17 residues. Germline trimming cut 0 bases from V and 2 bases from J; bases unmatched to any gene: 6. The CDR3 DNA is TGTGCCAGCAGCTTAACAGCGGGAGGTGGGATCACAGATACGCAGTATTTT. It translates to CASSLTAGGGITDTQYF.

V and J are TRBV7-9 and TRBJ2-3; 7 bases match TRBD2. Looked up from germline, CDR1 is SEHNR and CDR2 is FQNEAQ (reference sequence). The CDR3 has 16 amino acids. V gave up 1 base and J gave up 2 bases; unmatched junction bases: 6. In DNA, the CDR3 is TGTGCCAGCAGCTTAGGAAATAGCGGGCCCACAGATACGCAGTATTTT. Amino acids: CASSLGNSGPTDTQYF.

The CDR3 DNA follows: TGCGCCAGCACCCCTTACCTCAGGGACACTGAAGCTTTCTTT. It is translated as CASTPYLRDTEAFF. The rearrangement joins TRBV4-1 to TRBJ1-1; D is possibly TRBD1 (5 bases). The CDR3 sequence is 14 residues long. Germline V gene lookup returns CDR1 MGHRA and CDR2 YSYEKL. V lost 7 bases and J 3 bases, leaving 15 bases between the germline ends.

The chain carries TRBV6-5 and TRBJ1-1; TRBD1 might be the D (6 bases). From germline, CDR1 is MNHEY and CDR2 SVGAGI. The germline V and J ends were trimmed by 6 bases and 7 bases, with 15 bases remaining between them. This CDR3 is built from 13 residues. The CDR3 spells CASRPPGAGEAFF. DNA for the CDR3: TGTGCCAGCAGACCCCCAGGGGCTGGTGAAGCTTTCTTT.

The chain employs TRBV7-8 and TRBJ2-7; D is unresolved. Germline V gene sequence: CDR1 SGHVS, CDR2 FQNEAQ. V shed 2 bases and J shed 2 bases, with 16 bases lying between them. The CDR3 length is 16 residues. Here the CDR3 reads CASSLSCLQLPYEQYF. In DNA form, the CDR3 reads TGTGCCAGCAGCTTATCCTGCCTACAGCTACCCTACGAGCAGTACTTC.

The chain recombines TRBV6-5 with TRBJ2-2; D gene uncertain. Germline V gene sequence: CDR1 MNHEY, CDR2 SVGAGI. With 10 bases removed from V and 3 bases from J, the gap between germline ends came to 12 bases. The CDR3 contains 13 residues. CDR3 DNA: TGTGCCACCCTCTATGTGGACACCGGGGAGCTGTTTTTT. Residues: CATLYVDTGELFF.

The rearrangement links TRBV6-4 to TRBJ1-1, with TRBD1 as a possible D gene (5 bases). From germline, CDR1 is MRHNA and CDR2 SNTAGT. V was cut by 2 bases and J by 10 bases, with 8 bases left in between. This CDR3 has 11 residues. CDR3 amino acids: CASSDGGIAFF. In DNA form, the CDR3 reads TGTGCCAGCAGTGACGGGGGGATAGCTTTCTTT.

This sequence joins TRBV7-8 and TRBJ1-1; 8 nucleotides agree with TRBD1. Germline CDR1 is SGHVS and CDR2 is FQNEAQ. The ends lost 6 bases at V and 5 bases at J; junction bases unmatched: 5. This CDR3 contains 13 residues. The CDR3 coding sequence is TGTGCCAGCAGATACAGGGGGAGGACTGAAGCTTTCTTT. It translates to CASRYRGRTEAFF.

This clone was detected a few times. The CDR3 loop is CASSGGGYLGEQFF. The DNA for the CDR3 is TGTGCCAGCAGCGGGGGGGGCTACTTGGGTGAGCAGTTCTTC. The gene calls are TRBV9 and TRBJ2-1, with D possibly TRBD2 on 7 matching bases. Trimming left V 3 bases short and J 9 bases short, with 16 bases between. The CDR3 has 14 amino acids. CDR1 and CDR2 (germline): SGDLS, YYNGEE.

This rearrangement joins TRBV7-9 to TRBJ1-2; D is uncertain. CDR1 is SEHNR and CDR2 is FQNEAQ in the germline V gene (reference sequence). Between the trimmed V and J ends, which lost 2 bases and 12 bases, there was a span of 22 bases. The CDR3 consists of 15 residues. This CDR3 reads CASSLYTGIEPRHTF. CDR3 DNA: TGTGCCAGCAGCTTATACACGGGGATAGAACCCCGGCACACCTTC.

Only one count was recorded for this clone. The chain links TRBV18 to TRBJ2-7; tentatively, D is TRBD2 (5 bases). The CDR3 totals 15 residues. The V gene lost 6 bases and the J gene lost 5 bases, with 20 bases spanning the gap. Germline loops: CDR1 KGHSH, CDR2 LQKENI. CDR3 sequence (DNA): TGTGCCAGCTCGCTTATGGACGGAGGCTACCACGAGCAGTACTTC. Its translation is CASSLMDGGYHEQYF.

In this sample, this clone turned up a few times. The rearrangement joins TRBV7-9 to TRBJ2-2; TRBD1 agrees at 8 bases. The V and J ends lost 5 bases and 2 bases, in that order; junction bases with no gene match: 4. The CDR3 extends over 15 amino acids. CDR1 and CDR2 (germline): SEHNR, FQNEAQ (reference sequence). CDR3 amino acids: CASSVTGVNTGELFF. CDR3 nucleotide sequence: TGTGCCAGCAGCGTGACAGGGGTTAACACCGGGGAGCTGTTTTTT. Full variable domain (missing parts from reference TRBV7-9 and TRBJ2-2): DTGVSQNPRHKITKRGQNVTFRCDPISEHNRLYWYRQTLGQGPEFLTYFQNEAQLEKSRLLSDRFSAERPKGSFSTLEIQRTEQGDSAMYLCASSVTGVNTGELFFGEGSRLTVL.

This clone was picked up a small number of times. V usage is TRBV7-3 and J usage is TRBJ1-1, with TRBD1 identical over 7 bases. The length of the CDR3 is 13 residues. Germline CDR1 reads SGHTA; CDR2 reads FQGTGA. Trimming at V came to 5 bases and at J to 3 bases, leaving 3 bases not matched to a gene. The chain's CDR3 is CASSIDRDTEAFF. CDR3 nucleotide sequence: TGTGCCAGCAGCATCGACAGGGACACTGAAGCTTTCTTT.

The V call is TRBV23-1, the J call TRBJ2-7; 10 bases fit TRBD1. TRBV23-1 is marked as an open reading frame, function uncertain. The CDR3 has 15 residues. V was clipped by 6 bases and J by 4 bases; unmatched bases: 9. CDR3 coding DNA: TGCGCCAGCAGCCCCGGGACAGGGGATCGGTACGAGCAGTACTTC. It yields the protein CASSPGTGDRYEQYF.

This clone was seen more than once but under ten times. The genes are TRBV7-9 and TRBJ2-7; D is ambiguous. In germline, CDR1 is SEHNR, CDR2 FQNEAQ (reference sequence). Trimming took off 2 bases at V and 6 bases at J, with 8 bases between the two ends. The CDR3 contains 12 residues. CDR3 bases: TGTGCCAGCAGCTTATCCGCGGCCGAGCAGTACTTC. Protein: CASSLSAAEQYF.

This clone was counted between two and nine times. The chain couples TRBV30 to TRBJ1-1; no reliable D call. Germline CDR1 is GTSNPN and CDR2 is SVGIG (reference sequence). The V and J ends lost 1 base and 0 bases respectively, with 6 bases between them. CDR3 size: 13 residues. CDR3 amino acids: CAWSERVNTEAFF. CDR3 nucleotides: TGTGCCTGGAGTGAGAGAGTGAACACTGAAGCTTTCTTT.

The rearrangement joins TRBV10-3 to TRBJ2-5; TRBD2 matches at 8 bases. Trimming removed 10 bases from V and 5 bases from J; junction bases left unmatched: 9. Germline V gene sequence: CDR1 ENHRY, CDR2 SYGVKD. There are 13 residues in the CDR3. The DNA for the CDR3 is TGTGCCACTTCAACGGGGGGGTTCGAGACCCAGTACTTC. It codes for CATSTGGFETQYF.

The genes are TRBV15 and TRBJ2-7; 10 bases agree with TRBD1. This CDR3 has 13 residues. Germline CDR1 is LNHNV and CDR2 is YYDKDF (reference sequence). J lost 10 bases, V lost 0 bases, and 3 bases had no gene match. CDR3 DNA: TGTGCCACCAGCAGAGATCGACAGGGGGCCCAGTACTTC. This gives the protein CATSRDRQGAQYF.